Each of the 32 T cell receptor beta chains below was sequenced from the same sample in a study of CD8+ T cells in alopecia areata. The authors extracted RNA and reverse transcribed it into cDNA as the sequencing template. Profiling relied on immunoSEQ multiplex PCR, and the TCRdb table lists in-frame clones only, not all of them. Here the sample spans about 140,000 clones, roughly 60% being singletons. The source material was CD8+ T cells sorted from blood. These receptors were collected from a human donor in good health.

This clone was observed a handful of times. This chain connects TRBV6-5 to TRBJ2-2, with unresolved D. Looked up from germline, CDR1 is MNHEY and CDR2 is SVGAGI. Trimming removed 7 bases from V and 6 bases from J, with 6 bases in between. This CDR3 region has 11 residues. Here the CDR3 DNA reads TGTGCCAGCACCTCAGCCGGGGAGCTGTTTTTT. Translating gives CASTSAGELFF.

This clone has a handful of counts. The genes are TRBV20-1 and TRBJ2-2, with D perhaps matching TRBD2 (5 bases). The CDR3 runs to 11 residues. Germline loops: CDR1 DFQATT, CDR2 SNEGSKA (reference sequence). Between the trimmed V and J ends, which lost 5 bases and 4 bases, there was a span of 5 bases. CDR3 in amino acids: CSARGTGELFF. The CDR3 nucleotides read TGCAGTGCTCGGGGCACCGGGGAGCTGTTTTTT.

The genes are TRBV14 and TRBJ2-2; D not resolved. This CDR3 has 16 residues. V shed 4 bases and J shed 3 bases, with 15 bases lying between them. The germline gives CDR1 SGHDN, CDR2 FVKESK. The CDR3 DNA is TGTGCCAGCAGCCTCACTTCGGACGAAGACACCGGGGAGCTGTTTTTT. This codes for CASSLTSDEDTGELFF.

The CDR3 DNA reads TGTGCCAGCCTGAGGGGGCTGGGTGAAGCTTTCTTT. It codes for CASLRGLGEAFF. V usage is TRBV27 and J usage is TRBJ1-1, with 7 bases that match TRBD1. The germline CDR1 and CDR2 sequences are MNHEY and SMNVEV (reference sequence). The CDR3 loop spans 12 amino acids. V trimming: 8 bases; J trimming: 7 bases; junction bases outside the gene matches: 7.

The table lists this clone with a few counts. The rearrangement uses TRBV30 and TRBJ2-1; 8 positions agree with TRBD2. CDR3 size: 13 residues. Germline V gene lookup returns CDR1 GTSNPN and CDR2 SVGIG (reference sequence). V lost 8 bases, J lost 3 bases, and 6 bases stayed unmatched. The chain's CDR3 is CAGKRENYNEQFF. CDR3 bases: TGTGCCGGAAAGCGGGAGAACTACAATGAGCAGTTCTTC.

This clone came up a few times. This sequence joins TRBV5-4 and TRBJ2-5; 13 bases match TRBD2. There are 18 residues in the CDR3. Trimming removed 3 bases from V and 5 bases from J; junction bases left unmatched: 13. Germline V CDR1 and CDR2: SGHNT, YYREEE (reference sequence). The CDR3 spells CASSYMGLAGSGMETQYF. As DNA, the CDR3 is TGTGCCAGCAGCTACATGGGACTAGCGGGAAGTGGAATGGAGACCCAGTACTTC.

CDR3 residues: CASSDWTLLETQYF. CDR3 in DNA: TGTGCCAGCAGTGATTGGACTCTATTGGAGACCCAGTACTTC. The J gene is TRBJ2-5, the V gene TRBV25-1, with TRBD2 as a possible D gene (5 bases). In germline, CDR1 is MGHDK, CDR2 SYGVNS. The CDR3 consists of 14 residues. V lost 3 bases and J 5 bases, leaving 13 bases between the germline ends.

The V call is TRBV27, the J call TRBJ2-1, with TRBD2 identical over 12 bases. Germline loops: CDR1 MNHEY, CDR2 SMNVEV (reference sequence). This CDR3 contains 14 residues. V lost 4 bases and J lost 8; bases outside the gene matches: 3. The CDR3 nucleotides are TGTGCCAGCAGTTCCGGACTAGCGGGACATGAGCAGTTCTTC. Amino acid sequence: CASSSGLAGHEQFF.

The genes are TRBV29-1 and TRBJ2-1; D gene unclear. CDR1 and CDR2 from the germline V gene are SQVTM and ANQGSEA. The V gene lost 1 base and the J gene lost 9 bases, with 13 bases spanning the gap. The CDR3 runs to 13 residues. The CDR3 DNA reads as TGCAGCGTTGAAGGCGGCATGACCGGTGAGCAGTTCTTC. Encoded protein: CSVEGGMTGEQFF.

The rearrangement joins TRBV15 to TRBJ2-1; D is ambiguous. Germline V gives CDR1 LNHNV, CDR2 YYDKDF (reference sequence). V shed 0 bases and J shed 5 bases, with 17 bases lying between them. The CDR3 extends over 17 amino acids. CDR3 protein: CATSRDNAPIRNNEQFF. For the CDR3, the DNA is TGTGCCACCAGCAGAGATAATGCGCCGATTCGAAACAATGAGCAGTTCTTC.

The V gene is TRBV6-5, the J gene TRBJ2-5, with D perhaps TRBD2 (5 bases). Trimming removed 4 bases from V and 5 bases from J, with 14 bases in between. Germline V gives CDR1 MNHEY, CDR2 SVGAGI. The CDR3 spans 14 residues. The CDR3 spells CASSSNQGGETQYF. DNA of the CDR3: TGTGCCAGCAGTTCGAACCAAGGCGGGGAGACCCAGTACTTC.

V and J are TRBV29-1 and TRBJ2-1; TRBD2 matches 12 bases. With V trimmed by 1 base and J by 7 bases, 5 bases remained unmatched. Germline CDR1 reads SQVTM; CDR2 reads ANQGSEA. The CDR3 totals 15 residues. The CDR3 nucleotides are TGCAGCGTTGAAGGGACTAGCGGGACGGGGAATGAGCAGTTCTTC. Its translation: CSVEGTSGTGNEQFF.

This clone was counted only a few times. The chain combines TRBV25-1 with TRBJ1-6, with D maybe TRBD1 (5 bases). The CDR3 totals 15 residues. Germline V gene sequence: CDR1 MGHDK, CDR2 SYGVNS. Trimming pared 4 bases from V and 5 bases from J, leaving 12 bases between. The CDR3 region has the DNA TGTGCCAGCAGTGGCCGGGACGTAGATAATTCACCCCTCCACTTT. This encodes CASSGRDVDNSPLHF.

The chain combines TRBV25-1 with TRBJ2-1; D unresolved. The germline V gene encodes CDR1 MGHDK and CDR2 SYGVNS. This CDR3 has 10 residues. V dropped 10 bases and J dropped 7 bases, with 8 bases sitting between them. CDR3 protein: CATLQNEQFF. CDR3 nucleotides: TGTGCCACCCTGCAGAATGAGCAGTTCTTC.

This clone turned up a few times. This chain links TRBV9 with TRBJ2-3; no reliable D call. Per the germline V gene, CDR1 is SGDLS and CDR2 is YYNGEE. V was trimmed by 4 bases and J by 10 bases, leaving 16 bases between them. The CDR3 length is 13 residues. The CDR3 region is CASSPPVLEAQYF. As DNA, the CDR3 is TGTGCCAGCAGCCCCCCTGTACTCGAAGCGCAGTATTTT.

This clone was counted between two and nine times. The chain joins TRBV29-1 to TRBJ2-7; maybe TRBD2 (6 bases). Trimming took 5 bases from V and 3 from J, leaving 8 bases between them. The germline V gene has CDR1 SQVTM and CDR2 ANQGSEA. The CDR3 runs 11 residues. CDR3 in amino acids: CSVFGGYEQYF. CDR3 in DNA: TGCAGCGTTTTCGGGGGCTACGAGCAGTACTTC.

V usage is TRBV29-1 and J usage is TRBJ2-7; D perhaps matches TRBD1 (7 bases). Trimming cost V 7 bases and J 2 bases, with 15 bases left between them. The V gene's germline CDR1 is SQVTM and CDR2 ANQGSEA. This CDR3 comprises 13 residues. CDR3 amino acids: CSGRDRDTYEQYF. The CDR3 DNA sequence: TGCAGCGGGAGGGACAGAGACACCTACGAGCAGTACTTC.

CDR3 protein: CASSQLDRNYGYTF. CDR3 DNA sequence: TGCGCCAGCAGCCAACTTGACAGAAACTATGGCTACACCTTC. The V call is TRBV4-1, the J call TRBJ1-2, with D possibly matching TRBD1 (5 bases). This CDR3 is built from 14 residues. Germline-derived CDR1 and CDR2 are MGHRA and YSYEKL. Between the trimmed V and J ends, which lost 2 bases and 2 bases, there was a span of 9 bases.

Concerning this clone itself: The sample contains more than one DNA sequence encoding this CDR3. CDR3 residues: CATSSYNEQFF. The DNA of the CDR3 is TGTGCCACCAGCAGTTACAATGAGCAGTTCTTC. This sequence joins TRBV15 and TRBJ2-1, with D uncertain. This CDR3 has 11 amino acids. In germline, CDR1 is LNHNV, CDR2 YYDKDF (reference sequence). V lost 3 bases and J lost 4, with 1 base in between.

This clone has more than one count but fewer than ten. The chain has TRBV9 and TRBJ2-5; 9 positions agree with TRBD1. J lost 2 bases, V lost 4 bases, and 3 bases had no gene match. The CDR3 extends over 14 amino acids. Germline V gene data show CDR1 as SGDLS and CDR2 as YYNGEE. The CDR3 nucleotides are TGTGCCAGCAGCCCGACAGGGGGGCAAGAGACCCAGTACTTC. Protein: CASSPTGGQETQYF.

This chain links TRBV4-1 with TRBJ2-2, with TRBD2 matching over 12 bases. CDR1 and CDR2 from the germline V gene are MGHRA and YSYEKL. CDR3 length equals 16 residues. J lost 5 bases, V lost 4 bases, and 5 bases had no gene match. The CDR3: CASSLWTSGNTGELFF. The CDR3 DNA reads TGCGCCAGCAGCCTATGGACTAGCGGGAATACCGGGGAGCTGTTTTTT.

This rearrangement joins TRBV29-1 to TRBJ1-1, with D perhaps matching TRBD1 (5 bases). Germline CDR1 is SQVTM and CDR2 is ANQGSEA. The germline V and J ends were trimmed by 2 bases and 2 bases, with 21 bases remaining between them. The CDR3 contains 17 residues. CDR3 bases: TGCAGCGTTGAAATTAAGGGCAGGGTCCGCGGAAACACTGAAGCTTTCTTT. This sequence encodes CSVEIKGRVRGNTEAFF.

V usage is TRBV6-5 and J usage is TRBJ2-5; possible D gene TRBD1, 5 bases. CDR1 is MNHEY and CDR2 is SVGAGI in the germline V gene. The CDR3 contains 14 residues. The germline V and J ends were trimmed by 5 bases and 5 bases, with 15 bases remaining between them. The CDR3 is CASSTSDSAETQYF. In nucleotides, the CDR3 is TGTGCCAGCAGTACCTCCGACAGCGCGGAGACCCAGTACTTC.

The gene calls are TRBV25-1 and TRBJ1-2; 7 bases agree with TRBD1. V trimming: 6 bases; J trimming: 4 bases; junction bases outside the gene matches: 5. CDR1 MGHDK and CDR2 SYGVNS come from the germline V gene. This CDR3 region has 13 residues. CDR3 coding DNA: TGTGCCAGCAGCCAGGGGGGCGTCTATGGCTACACCTTC. Translated, it gives CASSQGGVYGYTF.

This clone came up a few times. This rearrangement joins TRBV2 to TRBJ1-3; a weak D match, TRBD1 (6 bases). With 8 bases removed from V and 4 bases from J, the gap between germline ends came to 15 bases. The CDR3 runs 14 residues. Germline V gives CDR1 SNHLY, CDR2 FYNNEI. The CDR3, as DNA: TGTGCCAGCGAACTCAGGGGCGGCGGAAACACCATATATTTT. This gives the protein CASELRGGGNTIYF.

The chain recombines TRBV10-3 with TRBJ2-5; 8 positions agree with TRBD2. CDR3 length: 14 residues. V lost 7 bases to trimming and J lost 0 bases; unmatched junction nucleotides: 4. Germline V CDR1 and CDR2: ENHRY, SYGVKD. The CDR3 coding sequence is TGTGCCATCACTTCGGGAGGGTACCAAGAGACCCAGTACTTC. This sequence encodes CAITSGGYQETQYF.

Details on this clone: At the DNA level, this CDR3 is encoded by other sequences in the same sample as well. The V and J genes are TRBV27 and TRBJ2-1; possibly TRBD2 for D (5 bases). From germline, CDR1 is MNHEY and CDR2 SMNVEV (reference sequence). This CDR3 has 14 amino acids. Trimming shortened V by 3 bases and J by 2 bases, and 8 bases separated the two germline ends. The CDR3: CASSLTGTYNEQFF. The CDR3 DNA follows: TGTGCCAGCAGTTTGACGGGAACCTACAATGAGCAGTTCTTC.

This chain links TRBV2 with TRBJ2-1; a possible D gene is TRBD2 (5 bases). The V gene lost 8 bases and the J gene lost 5 bases, with 10 bases spanning the gap. The CDR3 covers 12 residues. Germline CDR1 is SNHLY and CDR2 is FYNNEI. The CDR3 DNA sequence: TGTGCCAGCTTAGCGACCAACAATGAGCAGTTCTTC. This translates into CASLATNNEQFF. Full variable domain (outside the CDR3, taken from reference TRBV2 and TRBJ2-1): EPEVTQTPSHQVTQMGQEVILRCVPISNHLYFYWYRQILGQKVEFLVSFYNNEISEKSEIFDDQFSVERPDGSNFTLKIRSTKLEDSAMYFCASLATNNEQFFGPGTRLTVL.

This clone showed up just a few times. V and J are TRBV29-1 and TRBJ2-5; D is uncertain. Germline V gene lookup returns CDR1 SQVTM and CDR2 ANQGSEA. This CDR3 contains 14 residues. V lost 3 bases to trimming and J lost 0 bases, with 11 bases between them. CDR3 bases: TGCAGCGTTGATGCGGCGTCATACCAAGAGACCCAGTACTTC. Translated: CSVDAASYQETQYF.

The gene calls are TRBV25-1 and TRBJ2-7; 7 bases agree with TRBD2. The germline gives CDR1 MGHDK, CDR2 SYGVNS. The CDR3 consists of 14 residues. V lost 3 bases, J lost 3 bases, and 5 bases stayed unmatched. As DNA, the CDR3 is TGTGCCAGCAGTGACCGGGAGGCGATCTACGAGCAGTACTTC. Its protein is CASSDREAIYEQYF.

V gene TRBV4-1 combines with J gene TRBJ2-7, with TRBD1 matching 7 bases. Per the germline V gene, CDR1 is MGHRA and CDR2 is YSYEKL. The CDR3 is 15 residues long. Unmatched junction bases numbered 7, after V lost 0 bases and J lost 5 bases. CDR3 sequence reads: CASSQEREGADEQYF. In nucleotides, the CDR3 is TGCGCCAGCAGCCAAGAAAGAGAGGGGGCGGACGAGCAGTACTTC.

This clone was counted between two and nine times. This chain links TRBV7-2 with TRBJ2-5; 8 bases are shared with TRBD2. V was pared by 3 bases and J by 5 bases, with 11 bases of the junction left unmatched. In germline, CDR1 is SGHTA, CDR2 FQGNSA. The CDR3 has 16 amino acids. The CDR3 sequence: CASSFGVMAGGETQYF. For the CDR3, the DNA is TGTGCCAGCAGCTTCGGGGTTATGGCGGGAGGCGAGACCCAGTACTTC.